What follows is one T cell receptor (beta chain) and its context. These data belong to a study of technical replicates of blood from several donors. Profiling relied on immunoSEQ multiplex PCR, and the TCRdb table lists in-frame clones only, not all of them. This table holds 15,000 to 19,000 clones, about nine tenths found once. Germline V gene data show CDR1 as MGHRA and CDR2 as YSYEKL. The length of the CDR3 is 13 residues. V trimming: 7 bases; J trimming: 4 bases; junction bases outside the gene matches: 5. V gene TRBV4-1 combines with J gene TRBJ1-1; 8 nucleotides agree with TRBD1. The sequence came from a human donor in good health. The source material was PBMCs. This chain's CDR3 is CASKQGGGTEAFF. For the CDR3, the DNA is TGCGCCAGCAAACAGGGGGGGGGCACTGAAGCTTTCTTT.